This T cell receptor (beta chain) derives from a study of blood T cells in healthy people across ages. The overall study: Template switching recovered approximately one barcoded beta molecule for every two T cells.

This clonotype was observed a single time. The donors, aged about 6 to 90, were healthy Caucasians from Russia. Total RNA, at least 5.5 micrograms per sample, was extracted from PBMCs. A J-beta primer mix and a sample-barcoded 5' primer were used in a second PCR of roughly 6 to 12 cycles. A tag from a template-switch adaptor with 12 random nucleotides marked each cDNA molecule. TCRdb recomputed calls from the 5' RACE reads with MiXCR, one row per CDR3 protein. The table has roughly 700,000 distinct CDR3 sequences, 32% seen once; the top ten hold 15%. CDR3 size: 16 residues. Germline assignment: CDR1 LGHNA and CDR2 YSLEER. Trimming removed 5 bases at V and 3 bases at J, with 18 bases between.

The sample comprised blood. The chain uses TRBV4-3 and TRBJ2-3, with D perhaps matching TRBD2 (6 bases). This sequence originates from a woman older than 75 in good health. DNA for the CDR3: TGCGCCAGCAGCTCCGGAGCGGGCCAGCAAACAGATACGCAGTATTTT. It yields the protein CASSSGAGQQTDTQYF.